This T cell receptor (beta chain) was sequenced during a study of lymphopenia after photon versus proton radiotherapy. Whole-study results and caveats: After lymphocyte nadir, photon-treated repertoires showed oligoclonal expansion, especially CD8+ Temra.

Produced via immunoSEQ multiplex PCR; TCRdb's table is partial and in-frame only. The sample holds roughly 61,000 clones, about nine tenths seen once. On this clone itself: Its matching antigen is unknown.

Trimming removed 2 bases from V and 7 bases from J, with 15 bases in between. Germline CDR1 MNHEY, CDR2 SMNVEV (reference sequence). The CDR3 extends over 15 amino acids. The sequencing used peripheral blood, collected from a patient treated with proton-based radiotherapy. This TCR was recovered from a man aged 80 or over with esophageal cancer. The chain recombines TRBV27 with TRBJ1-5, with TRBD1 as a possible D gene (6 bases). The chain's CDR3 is CASSLGLMGGQPQHF. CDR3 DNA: TGTGCCAGCAGTTTAGGGTTGATGGGGGGCCAGCCCCAGCATTTT.